This TCR beta chain was observed in a study of T cell responses to AZD1222 COVID-19 vaccine. Study-wide findings and caveats: Across spike, vaccine-associated CD4 TCRs were found, dominant at 160-218 and 743-854.

Germline-derived CDR1 and CDR2 are SGHRS and YFSETQ. Trimming took 5 bases from V and 3 from J; bases not matched to a gene: 0. The CDR3 length is 12 residues. Concerning this clone itself: Antigen unknown.

Generated by immunoSEQ multiplex PCR, the TCRdb table keeps only in-frame clones and is missing some. The sample has about 110,000 clones, about nine tenths seen once. This TCR was sampled from an adult in good health. The source was peripheral blood, collected on day 0 of MenACWY control vaccination. The chain is built from TRBV5-1 and TRBJ1-2; 8 bases are shared with TRBD1. The CDR3 loop reads CASRDRDYGYTF. CDR3 DNA: TGCGCCAGCAGGGACAGGGACTATGGCTACACCTTC.